This T cell receptor (beta chain) was sequenced in a study of STAT3 mutations in large granular lymphocyte leukemia. Study background: Roughly half of the longitudinally sequenced T-LGLL patients carried detectable canonical activating STAT3 mutations.

On this clone: The antigen is unknown.

V dropped 5 bases and J dropped 0 bases, with 12 bases sitting between them. This CDR3 comprises 15 residues. CDR1 and CDR2 from the germline V gene are SEHNR and FQNEAQ (reference sequence). Only in-frame clones appear in the TCRdb table, and some are missing; sequencing was by immunoSEQ multiplex PCR. The table shows roughly 14,000 clones, with more than 90% occurring only once. Study observations and caveats: Sampling intervals varied between patients and samples. All newly emerging clones after therapy were STAT3 wild type. Every T-cell large granular lymphocyte leukemia patient had at least one immunodominant TCR beta clonotype. Some patients had persisting codominant clonotypes that could mask small clones.

The source is a man aged 40-50 years with T-cell large granular lymphocyte leukemia. Some clones in this sample may be carry-over from other donors' samples. This chain uses TRBV7-9 with TRBJ2-3; no reliable D call. Source material: peripheral blood mononuclear cells. As DNA, the CDR3 is TGTGCCAGCAGCGTAGTCATTTCTAGCACAGATACGCAGTATTTT. Translating it yields CASSVVISSTDTQYF.